The next 27 T cell receptor beta chains were all read from a single sample in a study of cytotoxic CD8 clonotypes in ibrutinib-treated CLL. Assay: immunoSEQ multiplex PCR; the TCRdb copy retains only in-frame clones and omits some. This table has approximately 210,000 clones, approximately 72% appearing once. Specimen: PBMCs, collected after 24 months of ibrutinib treatment. Receptors were obtained from a human donor with chronic lymphocytic leukemia.

The CDR3 is CASSTRGQGEFFNEKLFF. The CDR3, as DNA: TGCGCCAGCAGCACCCGGGGACAGGGGGAATTTTTTAATGAAAAACTGTTTTTT. V usage is TRBV5-1 and J usage is TRBJ1-4; 11 nucleotides match TRBD1. CDR1 SGHRS and CDR2 YFSETQ come from the germline V gene. The V segment lost 4 bases and the J segment 4 bases; nucleotides outside the gene matches: 12. The CDR3 has 18 amino acids.

This clone was seen a handful of times. The rearrangement uses TRBV27 and TRBJ1-5, with D unclear. The CDR3 has 14 amino acids. Trimming shortened V by 0 bases and J by 7 bases, and 10 bases separated the two germline ends. The germline V gene encodes CDR1 MNHEY and CDR2 SMNVEV (reference sequence). In nucleotides, the CDR3 is TGTGCCAGCAGTTTATCCGGGTTGAGGCAGCCCCAGCATTTT. This encodes CASSLSGLRQPQHF.

This clone occurred a few times. The chain is built from TRBV6-5 and TRBJ1-5, with 10 positions matching TRBD1. The germline CDR1 and CDR2 sequences are MNHEY and SVGAGI. J was trimmed by 6 bases and V by 4 bases; bases with no gene match: 3. CDR3 length: 14 amino acids. The CDR3 protein is CASSSDRGSQPQHF. The CDR3 DNA is TGTGCCAGCAGTTCGGACAGGGGGAGTCAGCCCCAGCATTTT.

This chain connects TRBV28 to TRBJ2-3; D may correspond to TRBD1 or TRBD2 (5 bases each). V lost 5 bases and J lost 5, with 17 bases in between. Germline CDR1 MDHEN, CDR2 SYDVKM. The CDR3 consists of 15 residues. CDR3 loop: CASSPPWGNIDTQYF. The DNA for the CDR3 is TGTGCCAGCAGTCCACCGTGGGGGAACATAGATACGCAGTATTTT.

The chain has TRBV6-5 and TRBJ2-7; D call uncertain. V dropped 5 bases and J dropped 4 bases, with 12 bases sitting between them. Germline assignment: CDR1 MNHEY and CDR2 SVGAGI. This CDR3 has 13 amino acids. The CDR3 sequence is CASSPRLLYEQYF. CDR3 DNA sequence: TGTGCCAGCAGTCCCAGACTCTTGTACGAGCAGTACTTC.

V and J are TRBV9 and TRBJ2-1; D not resolved. CDR3 length: 13 amino acids. Trimming cost V 0 bases and J 15 bases, with 16 bases left between them. Germline V CDR1 and CDR2: SGDLS, YYNGEE. In nucleotides, the CDR3 is TGTGCCAGCAGCGTAGAGGGAAACCGGGTCCCGTTCTTC. Its translation is CASSVEGNRVPFF.

In its sample, this clone was seen once. The rearrangement uses TRBV9 and TRBJ2-1; TRBD2 matches 12 bases. From germline, CDR1 is SGDLS and CDR2 YYNGEE. J was trimmed by 4 bases and V by 0 bases; bases with no gene match: 5. The CDR3 loop spans 17 amino acids. The CDR3 loop reads CASSVGLAGEDYNEQFF. The CDR3 DNA is TGTGCCAGCAGCGTAGGACTAGCGGGAGAGGATTACAATGAGCAGTTCTTC.

The CDR3 DNA sequence: TGTGCCAGCAGCCCCCAGGGGGCGCGGGCTAATGAAAAACTGTTTTTT. Its protein product is CASSPQGARANEKLFF. The chain uses TRBV7-8 and TRBJ1-4; TRBD1 matches at 8 bases. J lost 3 bases, V lost 5 bases, and 8 bases had no gene match. CDR1 and CDR2 (germline): SGHVS, FQNEAQ. The CDR3 totals 16 residues.

The chain links TRBV19 to TRBJ1-2, with D hard to call. Trimming cost V 6 bases and J 7 bases, with 15 bases left between them. The CDR3 loop spans 13 amino acids. From germline, CDR1 is LNHDA and CDR2 SQIVND (reference sequence). CDR3 bases: TGTGCCAGTAGCTGGCTCAACGGCGGTGGCTACACCTTC. Protein sequence: CASSWLNGGGYTF.

The chain couples TRBV6-6 to TRBJ1-1; 9 bases align to TRBD1. CDR1 MNHNY and CDR2 SVGAGI come from the germline V gene (reference sequence). V was pared by 5 bases and J by 3 bases, with 4 bases of the junction left unmatched. The CDR3 is 14 amino acids. The CDR3 reads CASSLRTGDTEAFF. The CDR3, as DNA: TGTGCCAGCAGTCTCCGGACAGGGGACACTGAAGCTTTCTTT.

The chain carries TRBV19 and TRBJ2-7; 9 bases fit TRBD1. This CDR3 has 15 residues. V was pared by 2 bases and J by 1 base, with 3 bases of the junction left unmatched. Germline V gene sequence: CDR1 LNHDA, CDR2 SQIVND (reference sequence). The CDR3 loop reads CASSIQGTGSYEQYF. Here the CDR3 DNA reads TGTGCCAGTAGTATACAAGGGACAGGGTCCTACGAGCAGTACTTC.

V and J are TRBV5-1 and TRBJ2-7; D possibly corresponds to TRBD2 (6 bases). Deletions cut 4 bases from V and 0 bases from J, with 11 bases between. CDR1 and CDR2 from the germline V gene are SGHRS and YFSETQ. The CDR3 covers 14 residues. This chain's CDR3 is CASSPLANSYEQYF. CDR3 DNA sequence: TGCGCCAGCAGCCCCCTAGCGAACTCCTACGAGCAGTACTTC.

This clone has a handful of counts. The same CDR3 can be traced to other DNA sequences in this sample. V gene TRBV5-1 combines with J gene TRBJ2-1; unclear D gene. Germline V gene data show CDR1 as SGHRS and CDR2 as YFSETQ. The germline V and J ends were trimmed by 0 bases and 4 bases, with 8 bases remaining between them. The CDR3 consists of 14 residues. The CDR3 is CASSLERTYNEQFF. Here the CDR3 DNA reads TGCGCCAGCAGCTTGGAACGGACGTACAATGAGCAGTTCTTC.

The chain combines TRBV27 with TRBJ2-3; 8 bases are a match to TRBD2. Looked up from germline, CDR1 is MNHEY and CDR2 is SMNVEV (reference sequence). This CDR3 region has 16 residues. Losses at the gene ends were 5 bases for V and 0 bases for J; bases not matched to a gene: 7. The CDR3 sequence: CASSRLALISTDTQYF. The CDR3 nucleotides are TGTGCCAGCAGTCGACTAGCGTTGATCAGCACAGATACGCAGTATTTT.

There are a few counts of this clone. The V and J genes are TRBV7-2 and TRBJ1-5, with D maybe TRBD1 (5 bases). The CDR3 extends over 16 amino acids. The V and J ends lost 3 bases and 1 base respectively, with 13 bases between them. Germline assignment: CDR1 SGHTA and CDR2 FQGNSA. The CDR3 bases are TGTGCCAGCAGCTTCGGCGGGGCCCTAAGCAATCAGCCCCAGCATTTT. Protein product: CASSFGGALSNQPQHF. Based on the CDR3 plus reference TRBV7-2 and TRBJ1-5, the full variable domain is GAGVSQSPSNKVTEKGKDVELRCDPISGHTALYWYRQSLGQGLEFLIYFQGNSAPDKSGLPSDRFSAERTGGSVSTLTIQRTQQEDSAVYLCASSFGGALSNQPQHFGDGTRLSIL.

This clone occurred a few times. J is TRBJ2-7 and V is TRBV7-9; D might be TRBD1 (6 bases). The CDR3 consists of 14 residues. Trimming shortened V by 5 bases and J by 2 bases, and 13 bases separated the two germline ends. Germline V gene data show CDR1 as SEHNR and CDR2 as FQNEAQ (reference sequence). CDR3 loop: CASSPDRFPYEQYF. As DNA, the CDR3 is TGTGCCAGCAGCCCCGACAGGTTCCCCTACGAGCAGTACTTC.

The J gene is TRBJ2-7, the V gene TRBV28, with TRBD2 matching over 12 bases. Germline assignment: CDR1 MDHEN and CDR2 SYDVKM. V lost 4 bases to trimming and J lost 5 bases; unmatched junction nucleotides: 6. CDR3 length: 15 amino acids. The CDR3 here is CASSSLLAGGDEQYF. In nucleotides, the CDR3 is TGTGCCAGCAGTTCTTTACTAGCGGGGGGTGACGAGCAGTACTTC.

The V and J genes are TRBV7-6 and TRBJ2-1; TRBD2 is a possible D gene (6 bases). The CDR3 spans 14 residues. CDR1 and CDR2 from the germline V gene are SGHVS and FNYEAQ. V shed 5 bases and J shed 1 base, with 9 bases lying between them. The CDR3: CASSEGTSYNEQFF. The DNA of the CDR3 is TGTGCCAGCAGCGAAGGGACTTCCTACAATGAGCAGTTCTTC. The variable domain in full, completed from reference TRBV7-6 and TRBJ2-1, reads GAGVSQSPRYKVTKRGQDVALRCDPISGHVSLYWYRQALGQGPEFLTYFNYEAQQDKSGLPNDRFSAERPEGSISTLTIQRTEQRDSAMYRCASSEGTSYNEQFFGPGTRLTVL.

The gene calls are TRBV27 and TRBJ2-3; D is perhaps TRBD2 (6 bases). Germline CDR1 is MNHEY and CDR2 is SMNVEV (reference sequence). V was clipped by 5 bases and J by 4 bases, with 13 bases between them. This CDR3 spans 14 amino acids. CDR3 nucleotides: TGTGCCAGCAGTCCGGGACTTCCTCCAGATACGCAGTATTTT. Protein product: CASSPGLPPDTQYF.

The V and J genes are TRBV30 and TRBJ2-5; 10 bases are a match to TRBD1. Germline-derived CDR1 and CDR2 are GTSNPN and SVGIG (reference sequence). Unmatched junction bases numbered 7, after V lost 3 bases and J lost 3 bases. The CDR3 totals 15 residues. The CDR3 reads CAWRPDRGRKETQYF. In nucleotides, the CDR3 is TGTGCCTGGAGGCCTGACAGGGGGCGTAAAGAGACCCAGTACTTC.

The gene calls are TRBV27 and TRBJ2-1; TRBD1 agrees at 7 bases. Germline CDR1 MNHEY, CDR2 SMNVEV (reference sequence). The J segment lost 6 bases and the V segment lost 2 bases, leaving 7 bases of the junction unmatched. The CDR3 is 15 residues long. Here the CDR3 DNA reads TGTGCCAGCAGTTTAGTCGGGACAGAGATCAATGAGCAGTTCTTC. Translating it yields CASSLVGTEINEQFF.

The J gene is TRBJ2-7, the V gene TRBV4-3; D remains ambiguous. V was shortened by 0 bases and J by 13 bases, with 19 bases between the two germline ends. Germline V gene sequence: CDR1 LGHNA, CDR2 YSLEER. This CDR3 is built from 14 residues. The CDR3 nucleotides are TGCGCCAGCAGCCAAGAAAGACCTTCCTTCGGGCTATACTTC. It specifies CASSQERPSFGLYF.

This chain uses TRBV7-2 with TRBJ2-5, with 11 bases aligning to TRBD1. V was pared by 5 bases and J by 5 bases, with 10 bases of the junction left unmatched. This CDR3 has 16 amino acids. The germline gives CDR1 SGHTA, CDR2 FQGNSA. Here the CDR3 reads CASSGRTGGNYETQYF. The CDR3 region has the DNA TGTGCCAGCAGCGGACGGACAGGGGGCAACTATGAGACCCAGTACTTC.

The rearrangement joins TRBV5-4 to TRBJ2-7; D perhaps matches TRBD1 (5 bases). This CDR3 is 16 amino acids long. V lost 4 bases and J lost 1, with 18 bases in between. Germline loops: CDR1 SGHNT, CDR2 YYREEE (reference sequence). The CDR3 bases are TGTGCCAGCAGCCGAGATGCACCAGGGTATTCCTACGAGCAGTACTTC. Translation: CASSRDAPGYSYEQYF.

For the CDR3, the DNA is TGCGCCAGCAGCCCCTCGTTAGCGGGAGAATACGAGCAGTACTTC. This codes for CASSPSLAGEYEQYF. The chain has TRBV4-1 and TRBJ2-7; 9 bases align to TRBD2. V lost 4 bases to trimming and J lost 4 bases; unmatched junction nucleotides: 8. Germline V gene lookup returns CDR1 MGHRA and CDR2 YSYEKL. The CDR3 has 15 amino acids.

This chain uses TRBV18 with TRBJ1-1; TRBD1 aligns across 7 bases. The CDR3 is 18 amino acids. J gave up 1 base and V 1 base, and 12 bases lay outside the gene matches. CDR1 is KGHSH and CDR2 is LQKENI in the germline V gene. The CDR3 is CASSPRTPTGVGNTEAFF. The CDR3 DNA reads TGTGCCAGCTCACCACGTACGCCAACAGGGGTGGGGAACACTGAAGCTTTCTTT.

This clone was observed a handful of times. The gene calls are TRBV7-8 and TRBJ2-5; 7 bases fit TRBD2. V was pared by 5 bases and J by 0 bases, with 12 bases of the junction left unmatched. Germline V gives CDR1 SGHVS, CDR2 FQNEAQ. CDR3 length: 17 residues. The CDR3 nucleotides are TGTGCCAGCAGCCCCCATAGAAGGGCGGGAGACCAAGAGACCCAGTACTTC. Its protein is CASSPHRRAGDQETQYF.